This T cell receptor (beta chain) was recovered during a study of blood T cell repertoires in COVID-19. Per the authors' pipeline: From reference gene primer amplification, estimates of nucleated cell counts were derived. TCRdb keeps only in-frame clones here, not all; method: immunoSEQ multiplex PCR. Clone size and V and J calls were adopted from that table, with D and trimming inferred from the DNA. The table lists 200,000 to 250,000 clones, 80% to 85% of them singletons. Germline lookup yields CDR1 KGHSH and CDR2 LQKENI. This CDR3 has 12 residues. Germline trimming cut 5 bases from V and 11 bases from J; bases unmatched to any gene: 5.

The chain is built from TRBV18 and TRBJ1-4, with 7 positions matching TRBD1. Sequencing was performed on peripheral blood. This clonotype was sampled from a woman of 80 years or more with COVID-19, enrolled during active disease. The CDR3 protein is CASSSDREKLFF. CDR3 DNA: TGTGCCAGCTCATCTGACAGGGAGAAACTGTTTTTT.